A single TCR beta chain is shown here with its context. One junction end does not reproduce the germline sequence, and a read error may be involved. The data belong to a study of CD8+CD57+ T cells in acquired aplastic anemia. The wider study: Roughly 3.2 ug was the average amount of DNA from sorted CD4+ and CD8+ cells.

CD8+CD57+ cell expansion had been shown by flow cytometry in patients chosen for sequencing. Patients, without exception, had severe acquired aplastic anemia. By the time of blood sampling, patients had still received no therapy. Genomic DNA, the template, was used for profiling of the TCR beta VDJ and CDR3. TCRdb used MiXCR to reprocess the reads, holding one entry per CDR3 protein. The table shows fewer than 200,000 distinct CDR3 sequences, with 71% occurring only once. The CDR3 is made up of 13 amino acids. Germline V lookup: CDR1 SGHVS, CDR2 FQNEAQ. The origin of this receptor is a human donor with aplastic anemia. Sequenced sample: sorted CD4+, CD8+, or CD8+CD57+ T cells (not recorded which) from PBMCs. The chain combines TRBV7-8 with TRBJ2-7; unclear D gene. This chain's CDR3 is CASSLRQAYEQNF. CDR3 nucleotides: TGTGCCAGCAGCTTAAGGCAGGCCTACGAGCAGAACTTC.